Below are 9 T cell receptor beta chains sequenced from a single sample in a study of beta chain features in type 1 diabetes. All of the isolated RNA was reverse transcribed, so expressed TCRB transcripts were sequenced. Sequencing used immunoSEQ multiplex PCR; TCRdb keeps in-frame clones, though not all of them. The repertoire consists of around 500,000 clones, with 9.5% to 12% occurring once and the leading ten covering 0.04% to 0.05%. Sample: naive CD4+ T cells from blood. All receptors come from a woman between 18 and 29 years old in good health.

In its sample, this clone was seen a few times. This chain links TRBV5-1 with TRBJ2-5; no reliable D call. The V and J ends lost 7 bases and 0 bases respectively, with 13 bases between them. CDR3 size: 14 residues. CDR1 is SGHRS and CDR2 is YFSETQ in the germline V gene. The CDR3 protein is CASRMYGNQETQYF. CDR3 sequence (DNA): TGCGCCAGCCGGATGTATGGGAACCAAGAGACCCAGTACTTC.

This clone showed up just a few times. This chain connects TRBV29-1 to TRBJ2-7, with 9 bases lining up with TRBD1. Unmatched junction bases numbered 5, after V lost 4 bases and J lost 4 bases. Germline V CDR1 and CDR2: SQVTM, ANQGSEA. The CDR3 spans 13 residues. CDR3 amino acids: CSVGDRGVYEQYF. The CDR3 DNA follows: TGCAGCGTTGGTGACAGGGGGGTATACGAGCAGTACTTC.

The chain has TRBV9 and TRBJ2-3; TRBD1 aligns across 9 bases. CDR1 and CDR2 from the germline V gene are SGDLS and YYNGEE. The trim removed 4 bases at V and 1 base at J, leaving 7 bases unmatched. This CDR3 has 16 residues. CDR3 region: CASSLSGQGRTDTQYF. The CDR3 bases are TGTGCCAGCAGCCTATCGGGACAGGGACGCACAGATACGCAGTATTTT. Together with reference TRBV9 and TRBJ2-3, the CDR3 gives the full variable domain: DSGVTQTPKHLITATGQRVTLRCSPRSGDLSVYWYQQSLDQGLQFLIQYYNGEERAKGNILERFSAQQFPDLHSELNLSSLELGDSALYFCASSLSGQGRTDTQYFGPGTRLTVL.

The V gene is TRBV6-6, the J gene TRBJ2-5, with 8 bases fitting TRBD2. CDR1 MNHNY and CDR2 SVGAGI come from the germline V gene (reference sequence). This CDR3 region has 12 residues. V lost 2 bases to trimming and J lost 9 bases; unmatched junction nucleotides: 2. DNA of the CDR3: TGTGCCAGCAGTTACGCCGGGGGGGCCCAGTACTTC. It encodes CASSYAGGAQYF.

V usage is TRBV5-1 and J usage is TRBJ2-1, with D maybe TRBD2 (6 bases). V lost 5 bases to trimming and J lost 7 bases, with 16 bases between them. The germline gives CDR1 SGHRS, CDR2 YFSETQ. CDR3 length: 14 amino acids. CDR3 sequence reads: CASSGSGVENEQFF. CDR3 bases: TGCGCCAGCAGTGGGTCGGGAGTTGAAAATGAGCAGTTCTTC.

As regards this clone: Other DNA sequences in the sample encode the same CDR3. The chain uses TRBV9 and TRBJ1-2; weak D call: TRBD1 (5 bases). The V gene lost 0 bases and the J gene lost 4 bases, with 10 bases spanning the gap. This CDR3 spans 14 amino acids. Germline CDR1 is SGDLS and CDR2 is YYNGEE. The CDR3 DNA reads as TGTGCCAGCAGCGTAGGGGGCAGCTCCTATGGCTACACCTTC. Translating it yields CASSVGGSSYGYTF.

The V and J genes are TRBV29-1 and TRBJ1-1, with D unresolved. The CDR3 sequence is 11 residues long. The V end lost 3 bases, the J end lost 3 bases, and 5 bases lay between the germline ends. Per germline, CDR1 SQVTM and CDR2 ANQGSEA. The CDR3 DNA reads TGCAGCGTTGAGGGTTACACTGAAGCTTTCTTT. It is translated as CSVEGYTEAFF.

The chain links TRBV5-1 to TRBJ2-7, with 15 positions matching TRBD2. Germline V CDR1 and CDR2: SGHRS, YFSETQ. This CDR3 has 15 amino acids. J gave up 5 bases and V 4 bases, and 4 bases lay outside the gene matches. CDR3 protein: CASSVGTSGGNEQYF. In DNA, the CDR3 is TGCGCCAGCAGCGTTGGGACTAGCGGGGGGAACGAGCAGTACTTC.

In its sample, this clone was seen a few times. V is TRBV28 and J is TRBJ2-3, with D possibly being TRBD2 (6 bases). Trimming took 6 bases from V and 2 from J, leaving 18 bases between them. Germline CDR1 is MDHEN and CDR2 is SYDVKM. This CDR3 contains 16 residues. The CDR3 nucleotides are TGTGCCAGCAGAACCGGAGGGGTGACAGACACAGATACGCAGTATTTT. This gives the protein CASRTGGVTDTDTQYF.